Following are 17 T cell receptor beta chains from one sample sequenced in a study of immune reconstitution after stem cell transplant in scleroderma. From the RT-PCR reads, TCRdb called clonotypes with MiXCR, one entry per CDR3 protein. The sample consists of around 5,600 distinct CDR3 sequences, under 8.5% of them appearing once. The sample was taken before or after autologous hematopoietic stem cell transplantation (not recorded which). The source is a male donor with systemic sclerosis.

Judged by abundance, this clonotype is medium-sized (0.01 to 0.1%). The chain carries TRBV27 and TRBJ2-3; D is ambiguous. Per germline, CDR1 MNHEY and CDR2 SMNVEV (reference sequence). This CDR3 has 12 amino acids. Trimming left V 2 bases short and J 2 bases short, with 2 bases between. The CDR3 spells CASSLPTDTQYF. The CDR3 DNA is TGTGCCAGCAGTTTACCCACAGATACGCAGTATTTT.

This clonotype was seen only a few times. The chain uses TRBV24-1 and TRBJ1-4; the D gene is possibly TRBD1 (6 bases). CDR3 length: 13 residues. V lost 6 bases to trimming and J lost 5 bases, with 9 bases between them. Germline CDR1 reads KGHDR; CDR2 reads SFDVKD. The CDR3 spells CATSSRGNEKLFF. CDR3 sequence (DNA): TGTGCCACCAGTTCCAGGGGAAATGAAAAACTGTTTTTT.

By share of the sample, this clonotype is medium-sized. This chain uses TRBV20-1 with TRBJ1-4; 7 bases are shared with TRBD1. Germline V gene lookup returns CDR1 DFQATT and CDR2 SNEGSKA (reference sequence). V gave up 3 bases and J gave up 3 bases; unmatched junction bases: 1. The CDR3 sequence is 13 residues long. As DNA, the CDR3 is TGCAGTGCTAGGACAGGGTCTAATGAAAAACTGTTTTTT. It translates to CSARTGSNEKLFF.

V and J are TRBV6-6 and TRBJ2-5; D is possibly TRBD1 (5 bases). There are 14 residues in the CDR3. Trimming took off 2 bases at V and 0 bases at J, with 7 bases between the two ends. Germline V gives CDR1 MNHNY, CDR2 SVGAGI (reference sequence). In DNA, the CDR3 is TGTGCCAGCAGTTACCAGGGTAACCAAGAGACCCAGTACTTC. This sequence encodes CASSYQGNQETQYF.

The rearrangement links TRBV7-6 to TRBJ1-1; D possibly corresponds to TRBD1 (6 bases). Germline CDR1 SGHVS, CDR2 FNYEAQ. CDR3 length equals 15 residues. The ends were cut back, 3 bases at V and 5 bases at J, with 16 bases in the middle. In DNA, the CDR3 is TGTGCCAGCAGCTTTCAGTTACAGGGCAAGACTGAAGCTTTCTTT. It is translated as CASSFQLQGKTEAFF. Filled out from reference TRBV7-6 and TRBJ1-1, the complete variable domain reads GAGVSQSPRYKVTKRGQDVALRCDPISGHVSLYWYRQALGQGPEFLTYFNYEAQQDKSGLPNDRFSAERPEGSISTLTIQRTEQRDSAMYRCASSFQLQGKTEAFFGQGTRLTVV.

This clonotype is medium-sized in the sample. The chain employs TRBV20-1 and TRBJ2-3; D is possibly TRBD2 (5 bases). There are 11 residues in the CDR3. Germline CDR1 and CDR2: DFQATT and SNEGSKA (reference sequence). Trimming took off 5 bases at V and 7 bases at J, with 10 bases between the two ends. The CDR3 protein is CSAALAHTQYF. The CDR3, as DNA: TGCAGTGCTGCTCTAGCACATACGCAGTATTTT.

This clonotype was seen a handful of times. This sequence joins TRBV5-1 and TRBJ2-1, with no clear D. The ends were cut back, 2 bases at V and 6 bases at J, with 9 bases in the middle. This CDR3 is 13 amino acids long. Germline V gene sequence: CDR1 SGHRS, CDR2 YFSETQ. DNA for the CDR3: TGCGCCAGCAGCTTACCCTACCCCAATGAGCAGTTCTTC. As protein: CASSLPYPNEQFF.

By its share, this clonotype is medium-sized. The chain is built from TRBV2 and TRBJ2-6; D is unresolved. The CDR3 consists of 18 residues. Trimming pared 6 bases from V and 4 bases from J, leaving 22 bases between. Looked up from germline, CDR1 is SNHLY and CDR2 is FYNNEI. The CDR3 DNA is TGTGCCAGCAGAACTCTCCCGGCAGCAAACGAAGGGGCCAACGTCCTGACTTTC. It codes for CASRTLPAANEGANVLTF.

This clonotype turned up a few times. This sequence joins TRBV6-2 or TRBV6-3 and TRBJ2-1; TRBD2 matches at 9 bases. This CDR3 comprises 14 residues. The germline V gene encodes CDR1 MNHEY and CDR2 SVGEGT. J lost 6 bases, V lost 7 bases, and 7 bases had no gene match. Here the CDR3 reads CASISGGTFNEQFF. Written as DNA, the CDR3 is TGTGCCAGCATTAGCGGGGGTACCTTCAATGAGCAGTTCTTC.

This clonotype was seen only a few times. This chain links TRBV20-1 with TRBJ2-1; 10 bases line up with TRBD2. The CDR3 has 15 amino acids. Trimming cost V 2 bases and J 3 bases; bases outside gene matches: 4. The germline CDR1 and CDR2 sequences are DFQATT and SNEGSKA (reference sequence). CDR3 region: CSARFKRGGYNEQFF. The CDR3 DNA is TGCAGTGCTAGATTCAAGCGGGGGGGCTACAATGAGCAGTTCTTC.

By share, this clonotype counts as medium-sized. This chain uses TRBV6-1 with TRBJ2-1; 8 bases line up with TRBD1. This CDR3 is built from 13 residues. Germline V gene sequence: CDR1 MNHNS, CDR2 SASEGT. V lost 1 base to trimming and J lost 10 bases; unmatched junction nucleotides: 3. The CDR3 sequence is CASSEVGQDEQFF. The DNA of the CDR3 is TGTGCCAGCAGTGAAGTGGGACAGGACGAGCAGTTCTTC.

By sample share, this clonotype is medium-sized. The gene calls are TRBV5-1 and TRBJ2-1, with D perhaps matching TRBD2 (5 bases). V dropped 0 bases and J dropped 2 bases, with 9 bases sitting between them. Germline CDR1 is SGHRS and CDR2 is YFSETQ. The CDR3 is made up of 15 amino acids. CDR3 coding DNA: TGCGCCAGCAGCTTGGTCAGCGGCACCTACAATGAGCAGTTCTTC. Amino acids: CASSLVSGTYNEQFF. The full variable domain, completed using reference TRBV5-1 and TRBJ2-1, is KAGVTQTPRYLIKTRGQQVTLSCSPISGHRSVSWYQQTPGQGLQFLFEYFSETQRNKGNFPGRFSGRQFSNSRSEMNVSTLELGDSALYLCASSLVSGTYNEQFFGPGTRLTVL.

Notes on this clonotype: A much larger clone lies a single base off, so this may be a read error. The chain couples TRBV19 to TRBJ2-1; no clear D. This CDR3 is 15 amino acids long. Germline CDR1 reads LNHDA; CDR2 reads SQIVND (reference sequence). DNA of the CDR3: TGTACCAGTAGTCCACGGGCGGTGAGTGTAAATGAGCAGTTCTTC. Its translation is CTSSPRAVSVNEQFF.

Comments on this clonotype: One end of the junction is discordant with germline, which a read error may explain. The chain is built from TRBV12-3 or TRBV12-4 and TRBJ2-7; 11 nucleotides agree with TRBD1. This CDR3 region has 13 residues. CDR3 nucleotide sequence: TGTGCCAGCAGTCCCCGGGACAGGGGGATGGGGCACTTC. Translating it yields CASSPRDRGMGHF.

By sample fraction, this clonotype is medium-sized. J is TRBJ2-1 and V is TRBV5-1, with D unresolved. Germline CDR1 and CDR2: SGHRS and YFSETQ. The CDR3 sequence is 15 residues long. The V end lost 1 base, the J end lost 2 bases, and 10 bases lay between the germline ends. Here the CDR3 reads CASSLPAPTYNEQFF. The CDR3 region has the DNA TGCGCCAGCAGCTTGCCCGCGCCGACCTACAATGAGCAGTTCTTC.

This clonotype showed up just a few times. V usage is TRBV20-1 and J usage is TRBJ1-1, with 9 bases fitting TRBD1. The junction had 5 bases not matched to a gene; V was cut back by 0 bases and J by 3 bases. The CDR3 has 15 residues. CDR1 is DFQATT and CDR2 is SNEGSKA in the germline V gene (reference sequence). The CDR3 coding sequence is TGCAGTGCTAGAGACCGGGACAGGGATTACACTGAAGCTTTCTTT. Translating it yields CSARDRDRDYTEAFF.

This clonotype is large in the sample. The chain carries TRBV28 and TRBJ1-2, with TRBD1 as a possible D gene (5 bases). V lost 5 bases and J lost 3, with 13 bases in between. There are 14 residues in the CDR3. CDR1 and CDR2 from the germline V gene are MDHEN and SYDVKM. The CDR3 DNA sequence: TGTGCCAGCAGTCCCGTGGGGGGTGACTATGGCTACACCTTC. It is translated as CASSPVGGDYGYTF.